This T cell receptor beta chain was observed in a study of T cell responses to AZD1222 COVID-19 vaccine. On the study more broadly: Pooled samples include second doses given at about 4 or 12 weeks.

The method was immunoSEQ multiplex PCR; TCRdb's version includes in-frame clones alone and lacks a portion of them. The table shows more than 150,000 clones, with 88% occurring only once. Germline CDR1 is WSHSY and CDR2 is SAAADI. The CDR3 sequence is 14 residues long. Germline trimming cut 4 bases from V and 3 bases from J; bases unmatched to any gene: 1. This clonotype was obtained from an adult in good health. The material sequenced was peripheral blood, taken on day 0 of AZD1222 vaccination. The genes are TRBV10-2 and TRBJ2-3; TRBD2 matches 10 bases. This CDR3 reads CASSVAGGTDTQYF. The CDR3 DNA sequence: TGCGCCAGCAGTGTAGCGGGAGGAACAGATACGCAGTATTTT.